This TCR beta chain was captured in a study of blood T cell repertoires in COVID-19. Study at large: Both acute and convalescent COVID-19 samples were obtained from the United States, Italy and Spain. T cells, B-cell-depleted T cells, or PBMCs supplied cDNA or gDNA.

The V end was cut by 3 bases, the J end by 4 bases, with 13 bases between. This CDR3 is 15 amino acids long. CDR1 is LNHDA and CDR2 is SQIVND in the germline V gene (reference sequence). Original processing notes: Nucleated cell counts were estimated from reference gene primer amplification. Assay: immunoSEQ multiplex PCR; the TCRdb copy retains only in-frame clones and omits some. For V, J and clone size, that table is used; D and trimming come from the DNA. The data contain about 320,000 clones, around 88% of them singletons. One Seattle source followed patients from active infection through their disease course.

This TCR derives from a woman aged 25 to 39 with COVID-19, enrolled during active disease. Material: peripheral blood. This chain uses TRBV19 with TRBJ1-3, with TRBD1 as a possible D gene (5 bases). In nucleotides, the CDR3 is TGTGCCAGTAGTATCTTCGACAGTAAAGGAAACACCATATATTTT. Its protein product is CASSIFDSKGNTIYF.